A selection of T cell receptor beta chains follows, all from one sample in a study of shared clonotypes between healthy human individuals. Only in-frame clones appear in the TCRdb table, and some are missing; sequencing was by immunoSEQ multiplex PCR. Here the sample spans under 650,000 clones, almost 97% being singletons. Source material: naive CD4+ T cells sorted from blood. Receptors originate from a woman aged 25 to 39 in good health. The CDR3 runs from the conserved cysteine through the conserved F or W. Each record gives: clone size, J gene, CDR3 length, V gene, D gene, CDR3 protein, CDR3 DNA. The D gene is left open where the match is weak. Some rows mark clone size as missing; the rest say once, few, many or name a class of expanded clone.

>NA|TRBJ2-2|14|TRBV7-3|NA
CASSLSGGQGQLFF
TGTGCCAGCAGCTTAAGCGGTGGGCAGGGACAACTGTTTTTT
>NA|TRBJ1-1|12|TRBV6-6|NA
CASSSWNTEAFF
TGTGCCAGCAGTTCCTGGAACACTGAAGCTTTCTTT
>NA|TRBJ2-3|13|TRBV19|NA
CASRDSNTDTQYF
TGTGCCAGTAGGGACTCCAACACAGATACGCAGTATTTT
>NA|TRBJ2-2|15|TRBV19|TRBD2
CASSWEGRTPGELFF
TGTGCCAGTAGTTGGGAGGGGCGAACTCCCGGGGAGCTGTTTTTT
>NA|TRBJ1-5|13|TRBV5-1|NA
CASSPDSNQPQHF
TGCGCCAGCAGCCCGGACAGTAATCAGCCCCAGCATTTT
>NA|TRBJ1-2|15|TRBV11-2|NA
CASSLDPSPPDGYTF
TGTGCCAGCAGCTTAGACCCGTCACCTCCTGATGGCTACACCTTC
>NA|TRBJ2-6|14|TRBV28|NA
CASSFYSGANVLTF
TGTGCCAGCAGTTTCTACTCTGGGGCCAACGTCCTGACTTTC
>once|TRBJ2-3|17|TRBV23-1|TRBD1
CASSQPRSGTDTDTQYF
TGCGCCAGCAGTCAACCGAGATCCGGGACAGACACAGATACGCAGTATTTT
>NA|TRBJ1-1|13|TRBV5-1|NA
CASTGNLNTEAFF
TGCGCCAGCACGGGTAATTTGAACACTGAAGCTTTCTTT
>NA|TRBJ2-5|14|TRBV11-2|TRBD1
CASSLSSTGVDVYF
TGTGCCAGCAGCTTATCTTCAACAGGGGTCGATGTGTACTTC
>NA|TRBJ1-1|13|TRBV18|NA
CASQAGVGTEAFF
TGTGCCAGCCAGGCCGGGGTTGGCACTGAAGCTTTCTTT
>few|TRBJ2-7|14|TRBV19|TRBD2
CASSMRAGAYEQYF
TGTGCCAGTAGTATGAGAGCGGGAGCCTACGAGCAGTACTTC